This T cell receptor (beta chain) originates from a study of blood T cell repertoires in COVID-19. This CDR3 has 14 amino acids. V lost 7 bases, J lost 6 bases, and 9 bases stayed unmatched. Only in-frame clones appear in the TCRdb table, and some are missing; sequencing was by immunoSEQ multiplex PCR. The sample yields under 350,000 clones, approximately 90% seen once. In its sample, this clone was seen once. This rearrangement joins TRBV23-1 to TRBJ2-3; the match to TRBD2 covers 8 bases. TRBV23-1 qualifies as an ORF whose function is uncertain. This clonotype originated in a woman aged 30 to 39 with COVID-19, enrolled during active disease. Sequencing was done on a sample of peripheral blood. The CDR3 is CASIHGGEGDTQYF. The CDR3 DNA follows: TGCGCCAGCATCCACGGGGGGGAGGGGGATACGCAGTATTTT.